This T cell receptor beta chain emerged from a study of PD-L1 blockade in urothelial cancer. Study details: About 90% of the 29 patients were men with bladder-origin urothelial cancer. Blood-derived samples held a median roughly 140,000 T cells.

Locally advanced or metastatic urothelial carcinoma affected the patients. The ends lost 5 bases at V and 8 bases at J; junction bases unmatched: 8. CDR1 is SGHAT and CDR2 is FQNNGV in the germline V gene. CDR3 length: 13 amino acids. Sequenced by immunoSEQ multiplex PCR; TCRdb stores in-frame clones only, minus some. The top ten hold 16% of the sample, which has approximately 48,000 clones, approximately 86% seen once. The chain recombines TRBV11-2 with TRBJ1-2, with 7 positions matching TRBD1. Sequences were derived from PBMCs, sampled around atezolizumab (anti-PD-L1) treatment. The receptor was isolated from a man aged 55 to 70 with urothelial cancer. The CDR3 spells CASSLGTVGGYTF. The CDR3 nucleotides read TGTGCCAGCAGCCTGGGGACAGTCGGGGGCTACACCTTC.